What follows describes a single T cell receptor (beta chain). The antigen remains undetermined. An end of the junction does not agree with germline; a read error may underlie this. This sample was included in a study of radiotherapy plus CTLA-4 blockade in lung cancer. Study observations and caveats: In blood, after radiotherapy plus ipilimumab, tumor-derived TCR clones expanded.

Here immunoSEQ multiplex PCR was the method, and the copy in TCRdb shows in-frame clones only, minus some. The table lists 52,000 or so clones, 65% to 85% of them singletons. The CDR3 length is 15 residues. Germline CDR1 reads SEHNR; CDR2 reads FQNEAQ (reference sequence). The chain couples TRBV7-9 to TRBJ2-1, with D maybe TRBD1 (5 bases). Sample: peripheral blood, taken from a patient treated with radiotherapy plus ipilimumab. The receptor was isolated from a human donor with non-small cell lung cancer who had a partial response to radiotherapy plus ipilimumab. CDR3 amino acids: CASSPTLGAPSPQLF. The CDR3 bases are TGTGCCAGCAGCCCCACCCTAGGGGCCCCCTCGCCTCAGCTCTTC.